Listed below are T cell receptor beta chains from one sample, sequenced in a study of OX40 agonist ivuxolimab in advanced cancers. Profiling relied on immunoSEQ multiplex PCR, and the TCRdb table lists in-frame clones only, not all of them. The sample lists 9,500 to 15,000 clones, approximately 80% occurring once. This specimen consisted of CD4+ or CD8+ T cells sorted from blood, obtained in a trial of the OX40 agonist ivuxolimab. The receptors stem from an adult with an advanced solid tumor such as melanoma, head and neck, liver or kidney cancer. Each CDR3 is given without its conserved first and last residue. Fields, in order: CDR3 protein, J gene, V gene, CDR3 length.

CDR3: ASSLVAGAYEQY
J: TRBJ2-7
V: TRBV7-9
length: 12

CDR3: ASSESGTSHNEQF
J: TRBJ2-1
V: TRBV10-1
length: 13

CDR3: ASSQWLGDPGELF
J: TRBJ2-2
V: TRBV4-3
length: 13

CDR3: ASSLGPGYSGNTIY
J: TRBJ1-3
V: TRBV27
length: 14

CDR3: ASSEYVGIGPGRFGYT
J: TRBJ1-2
V: TRBV25-1
length: 16

CDR3: ASSSGNNEQF
J: TRBJ2-1
V: TRBV5-5
length: 10

CDR3: SVARADQLGDEQF
J: TRBJ2-1
V: TRBV29-1
length: 13

CDR3: ATSRVAAGSDYGYT
J: TRBJ1-2
V: TRBV15
length: 14

CDR3: ASSLSGQISIRGLY
J: TRBJ1-3
V: TRBV11-2
length: 14

CDR3: ASSGAGSSYNEQF
J: TRBJ2-1
V: TRBV7-8
length: 13

CDR3: ASSVEGTNTDTQY
J: TRBJ2-3
V: TRBV9
length: 13

CDR3: AIAEGGYT
J: TRBJ1-2
V: TRBV7-9
length: 8

CDR3: ASSFSGGNTEAF
J: TRBJ1-1
V: TRBV13
length: 12

CDR3: AIKVGGTYNEQF
J: TRBJ2-1
V: TRBV10-3
length: 12

CDR3: ASSYTGLAGVDTQY
J: TRBJ2-3
V: TRBV7-8
length: 14

CDR3: ASSQEGYQPSSGNTIY
J: TRBJ1-3
V: TRBV4-1
length: 16

CDR3: ASSLTWGQGNTGELF
J: TRBJ2-2
V: TRBV11-3
length: 15

CDR3: ASSEVGTEAF
J: TRBJ1-1
V: TRBV6-6
length: 10

CDR3: ASSLAGDNTGELF
J: TRBJ2-2
V: TRBV7-9
length: 13

CDR3: ASSELPPGRESSGANVLT
J: TRBJ2-6
V: TRBV10-1
length: 18

CDR3: ASSPGTNEQY
J: TRBJ2-7
V: TRBV27
length: 10

CDR3: ASRDRGLGQPQH
J: TRBJ1-5
V: TRBV19
length: 12

CDR3: ASGGNYGYT
J: TRBJ1-2
V: TRBV2
length: 9

CDR3: ASSLEQMGQPQH
J: TRBJ1-5
V: TRBV7-9
length: 12

CDR3: ASSPGTDSSYNEQF
J: TRBJ2-1
V: TRBV6-6
length: 14

CDR3: ASSLSRTGEGYT
J: TRBJ1-2
V: TRBV28
length: 12

CDR3: ASSYQDSYNEQF
J: TRBJ2-1
V: TRBV11-2
length: 12

CDR3: ASSLVSNQPQH
J: TRBJ1-5
V: TRBV27
length: 11

CDR3: ASSLGGNTEAF
J: TRBJ1-1
V: TRBV27
length: 11

CDR3: AMSNTEWDTQY
J: TRBJ2-3
V: TRBV10-3
length: 11

CDR3: ASSSARAGLGYNEQF
J: TRBJ2-1
V: TRBV19
length: 15

CDR3: ASSGAGGSNEQF
J: TRBJ2-1
V: TRBV6-4
length: 12

CDR3: ASSIDRDPLNTEAF
J: TRBJ1-1
V: TRBV19
length: 14

CDR3: SVDLGPSTDTQY
J: TRBJ2-3
V: TRBV29-1
length: 12

CDR3: ASSLAPNTEAF
J: TRBJ1-1
V: TRBV11-1
length: 11

CDR3: ASSFTPGTAATNEKLF
J: TRBJ1-4
V: TRBV4-1
length: 16

CDR3: ASNRRGPVAEAF
J: TRBJ1-1
V: TRBV6-1
length: 12

CDR3: ASSPGEGYEQY
J: TRBJ2-7
V: TRBV28
length: 11

CDR3: ASSDYQGATYTGELF
J: TRBJ2-2
V: TRBV2
length: 15

CDR3: ASSRDRGGQPQH
J: TRBJ1-5
V: TRBV4-3
length: 12

CDR3: ASGQANYGYT
J: TRBJ1-2
V: TRBV25-1
length: 10

CDR3: ASSPETGDETQY
J: TRBJ2-5
V: TRBV4-1
length: 12

CDR3: ASSWRLAGSETQY
J: TRBJ2-5
V: TRBV27
length: 13

CDR3: ASSIVVRGDSPLH
J: TRBJ1-6
V: TRBV19
length: 13

CDR3: ASSVGDSFYGYT
J: TRBJ1-2
V: TRBV25-1
length: 12

CDR3: ASSQRQGGYEQY
J: TRBJ2-7
V: TRBV4-1
length: 12

CDR3: ASSQLRGIRGVAGPFKCSYGYT
J: TRBJ1-2
V: TRBV23-1
length: 22

CDR3: ASSLFSTDTQY
J: TRBJ2-3
V: TRBV27
length: 11

CDR3: ASRPRGTGDFYEQY
J: TRBJ2-7
V: TRBV27
length: 14